This TCR beta chain stems from a study of tumor-infiltrating lymphocytes in primary liver carcinoma. Study-level background: The study reported T1-T3 N0M0 tumors spanning 4.2 to 10 cm.

cDNA specific to TCR beta was made from 500 ng of total RNA, with a constant-region primer employed for priming. TCR beta libraries came from three nested multiplex PCR rounds using slightly modified ARM-PCR. Use of TRBV1-TRBV30 forward primers with a C-beta reverse primer characterized the first two PCR rounds, which lasted approximately 11 cycles each. One entry per CDR3 protein, called by TCRdb with MiXCR from the multiplex PCR reads. The sample gives about 78,000 distinct CDR3 sequences, about 70% of which show up once; about an eighth is in the top ten. The tissue used was unsorted bulk material of about 19-33 mg. RNA and DNA were co-extracted from it with the AllPrep DNA/RNA mini kit. Treatment of the patients' primary liver carcinoma consisted of surgical resection. Germline CDR1 reads LGHNT; CDR2 reads FRNRAP. Inclusive of both ends, the CDR3 amounts to 13 amino acids. As regards this clonotype: The conserved phenylalanine or tryptophan normally closing the CDR3 is absent here, so this likely arose from a read error. No DNA is shown, since the ends of the CDR3 on it are uncertain; the CDR3 is the one TCRdb lists.

The rearrangement joins TRBV12-5 to TRBJ2-1; TRBD1, the table's D call, lacks a check against the DNA. The TCR was taken from a woman aged 55-70 years with primary liver carcinoma and hepatitis B virus infection. The sample comprised liver tumor tissue from sampling region 4. The sample's subset: tumor region T4, right-lateral pole. CDR3 residues: CASGFDRGYELFL.